One and the same sample provided the 22 T cell receptor beta chains below, sequenced in a study of blood T cell repertoires in COVID-19. The method was immunoSEQ multiplex PCR; TCRdb's version includes in-frame clones alone and lacks a portion of them. Of 280,000 or so clones in the sample, around four fifths are singletons; the top ten hold approximately 10%. Sequencing input: peripheral blood. The receptors were gathered from a woman aged 50 to 60 who had recovered from COVID-19.

J is TRBJ2-7 and V is TRBV27, with TRBD1 matching 7 bases. Trimming at V came to 0 bases and at J to 9 bases, leaving 11 bases not matched to a gene. The CDR3 has 15 residues. Germline-derived CDR1 and CDR2 are MNHEY and SMNVEV (reference sequence). As DNA, the CDR3 is TGTGCCAGCAGTTTATCGACAGGGTCCCCGGGTGGGCAGTACTTC. It specifies CASSLSTGSPGGQYF.

This sequence joins TRBV4-1 and TRBJ2-3; D remains ambiguous. From germline, CDR1 is MGHRA and CDR2 YSYEKL. The CDR3 has 14 residues. The V gene lost 1 base and the J gene lost 5 bases, with 10 bases spanning the gap. CDR3 DNA sequence: TGCGCCAGCAGCCAAGCACAGCTTCAAGATACGCAGTATTTT. This gives the protein CASSQAQLQDTQYF.

The V gene is TRBV19, the J gene TRBJ2-1, with 7 bases identical to TRBD2. The germline V gene has CDR1 LNHDA and CDR2 SQIVND (reference sequence). V gave up 3 bases and J gave up 1 base; unmatched junction bases: 12. This CDR3 is 18 amino acids long. For the CDR3, the DNA is TGTGCCAGTAGTATTGGACTAGTCGGCGGGAGTTCCTACAATGAGCAGTTCTTC. This gives the protein CASSIGLVGGSSYNEQFF.

The chain employs TRBV6-5 and TRBJ1-1; D might be TRBD1 (5 bases). The CDR3 has 15 residues. V shed 5 bases and J shed 4 bases, with 17 bases lying between them. Per the germline V gene, CDR1 is MNHEY and CDR2 is SVGAGI. CDR3: CASSPQPGFITEAFF. CDR3 DNA sequence: TGTGCCAGCAGTCCCCAACCAGGGTTTATCACTGAAGCTTTCTTT.

V usage is TRBV6-5 and J usage is TRBJ1-2; TRBD1 matches at 11 bases. V lost 10 bases to trimming and J lost 6 bases; unmatched junction nucleotides: 13. The germline V gene encodes CDR1 MNHEY and CDR2 SVGAGI. The CDR3 is 15 amino acids. Written as DNA, the CDR3 is TGTGCCACCGACAGATTCGGACAGGGGGCAAATGGCTACACCTTC. Translating it yields CATDRFGQGANGYTF.

This clone is a singleton in its sample. Here the CDR3 reads CASSLTGPGANVLTF. CDR3 nucleotides: TGTGCCAGCAGCTTAACTGGGCCCGGGGCCAACGTCCTGACTTTC. J is TRBJ2-6 and V is TRBV7-3; D gene uncertain. The germline V gene encodes CDR1 SGHTA and CDR2 FQGTGA. The CDR3 has 15 amino acids. V gave up 0 bases and J gave up 4 bases, with 7 bases separating them.

The chain links TRBV21-1 to TRBJ1-5; the DNA was not compared with TRBD1, the D call given in the table. TRBV21-1 is annotated as a pseudogene. CDR3 length: 15 residues. The CDR3 sequence: CASTSDRYSNQPQHF. The CDR3 DNA reads as TGTGCCAGCACCTCGGACAGGTATAGCAATCAGCCCCAGCATTTT.

V and J are TRBV4-2 and TRBJ2-2, with TRBD2 matching 10 bases. The CDR3 length is 17 residues. Trimming removed 1 base from V and 2 bases from J; junction bases left unmatched: 4. CDR1 is LGHNA, CDR2 YNFKEQ, per germline. The CDR3 region is CASSQASGGINTGELFF. CDR3 DNA: TGTGCCAGCAGCCAAGCTAGCGGGGGAATTAACACCGGGGAGCTGTTTTTT.

The J gene is TRBJ1-3, the V gene TRBV5-6; D might be TRBD1 (5 bases). The ends were cut back, 2 bases at V and 4 bases at J, with 16 bases in the middle. The CDR3 runs to 16 residues. Germline V gives CDR1 SGHDT, CDR2 YYEEEE. Here the CDR3 DNA reads TGTGCCAGCAGCTTACCGGGGGATGGGTTCGGAAACACCATATATTTT. Its translation: CASSLPGDGFGNTIYF.

The V and J genes are TRBV4-3 and TRBJ2-2, with D unresolved. The CDR3 contains 15 residues. Trimming removed 1 base from V and 5 bases from J, with 11 bases in between. CDR1 is LGHNA and CDR2 is YSLEER in the germline V gene. The chain's CDR3 is CASSQVGDSTGELFF. The DNA of the CDR3 is TGCGCCAGCAGCCAAGTCGGAGATTCTACCGGGGAGCTGTTTTTT.

The chain uses TRBV27 and TRBJ1-2; D is perhaps TRBD1 (6 bases). The germline V gene encodes CDR1 MNHEY and CDR2 SMNVEV (reference sequence). This CDR3 has 14 residues. Trimming left V 4 bases short and J 4 bases short, with 13 bases between. CDR3 coding DNA: TGTGCCAGCAGTTCGCAAACAGGGTTCTATGGCTACACCTTC. It yields the protein CASSSQTGFYGYTF.

The rearrangement links TRBV15 to TRBJ1-2; a weak D match, TRBD1 (6 bases). V was pared by 0 bases and J by 1 base, with 9 bases between. CDR1 LNHNV and CDR2 YYDKDF come from the germline V gene (reference sequence). The CDR3 is 15 amino acids. The CDR3 coding sequence is TGTGCCACCAGCAGAGAAACAGGGATTAACTATGGCTACACCTTC. The encoded protein is CATSRETGINYGYTF.

Worth noting for this clone: This same CDR3 is encoded by further DNA sequences in the sample. The V call is TRBV27, the J call TRBJ2-7; D remains ambiguous. This CDR3 spans 12 amino acids. The V end was cut by 4 bases, the J end by 0 bases, with 4 bases between. Germline-derived CDR1 and CDR2 are MNHEY and SMNVEV (reference sequence). The CDR3 DNA sequence: TGTGCCAGCAGTTCGGGCTCCTACGAGCAGTACTTC. Translated, it gives CASSSGSYEQYF.

The chain recombines TRBV9 with TRBJ1-3; D gene unclear. The CDR3 is 14 residues long. V shed 0 bases and J shed 4 bases, with 8 bases lying between them. Germline assignment: CDR1 SGDLS and CDR2 YYNGEE. The CDR3 loop reads CASSVEAGGNTIYF. The DNA of the CDR3 is TGTGCCAGCAGCGTAGAGGCGGGAGGAAACACCATATATTTT.

The chain carries TRBV9 and TRBJ2-5; 10 bases fit TRBD2. Germline V gives CDR1 SGDLS, CDR2 YYNGEE. Losses at the gene ends were 1 base for V and 1 base for J; bases not matched to a gene: 4. This CDR3 contains 16 residues. The DNA of the CDR3 is TGTGCCAGCAGCGTATATAGCGGGAGGTCCCAAGAGACCCAGTACTTC. It encodes CASSVYSGRSQETQYF.

This clone was detected a few times. This chain joins TRBV5-1 and TRBJ2-3, with TRBD2 matching over 11 bases. The V gene end was trimmed by 3 bases and the J gene end by 3 bases; junction bases not matched to a gene: 3. Germline CDR1 reads SGHRS; CDR2 reads YFSETQ. The CDR3 contains 15 residues. CDR3 in DNA: TGCGCCAGCAGCTCGGGACTAGCGGAGACAGATACGCAGTATTTT. It translates to CASSSGLAETDTQYF.

This clone was recorded once. The rearrangement uses TRBV19 and TRBJ2-2; a possible D gene is TRBD2 (5 bases). Trimming took 3 bases from V and 5 from J, leaving 10 bases between them. The length of the CDR3 is 14 residues. Germline assignment: CDR1 LNHDA and CDR2 SQIVND (reference sequence). Written as DNA, the CDR3 is TGTGCCAGTAGTATTCGGCGGAGGACCGGGGAGCTGTTTTTT. Residues: CASSIRRRTGELFF.

The chain links TRBV30 to TRBJ2-5; TRBD2 aligns across 13 bases. CDR3 length equals 16 residues. J was trimmed by 5 bases and V by 2 bases; bases with no gene match: 8. Germline CDR1 is GTSNPN and CDR2 is SVGIG (reference sequence). The CDR3 loop reads CAWSTGLAGVGETQYF. Written as DNA, the CDR3 is TGTGCCTGGAGTACTGGACTAGCGGGAGTGGGGGAGACCCAGTACTTC.

Remarks on this clone: At one of its ends the junction is not consistent with the germline gene, which may arise from a read error. The chain links TRBV3-1 (or the pseudogene TRBV3-2) to TRBJ2-1, with a tentative D call TRBD2 (5 bases). The CDR3 covers 15 residues. The V gene's germline CDR1 is LGHDT and CDR2 YNNKEL (reference sequence). CDR3 sequence (DNA): TGTGCCAGCAGCCCTCCTGTTGAGGGCTACAGTGAGCAGTTCTTC. It is translated as CASSPPVEGYSEQFF.

This chain connects TRBV25-1 to TRBJ1-1; unclear D gene. V was clipped by 4 bases and J by 0 bases, with 18 bases between them. Germline values: CDR1 MGHDK, CDR2 SYGVNS. This CDR3 region has 17 residues. The CDR3 DNA is TGTGCCAGCAGTGGCCGGGGATCGACTTTCATGAACACTGAAGCTTTCTTT. This sequence encodes CASSGRGSTFMNTEAFF.

The CDR3 region is CASREGATLSGYEQYF. CDR3 DNA: TGTGCCAGCCGGGAGGGTGCTACTCTTTCGGGGTACGAGCAGTACTTC. This chain uses TRBV12-1 with TRBJ2-7; the table's D gene call, TRBD2, was not cross checked with the DNA. TRBV12-1 is a listed pseudogene. The length of the CDR3 is 16 residues.

The chain uses TRBV5-1 and TRBJ2-3; possible D gene TRBD1, 5 bases. The CDR3 spans 17 residues. Germline V gene lookup returns CDR1 SGHRS and CDR2 YFSETQ. V was shortened by 5 bases and J by 0 bases, with 19 bases between the two germline ends. The CDR3 nucleotides are TGCGCCAGCAGTCGACAATCCACTGGGGCTAGCACAGATACGCAGTATTTT. Protein product: CASSRQSTGASTDTQYF.